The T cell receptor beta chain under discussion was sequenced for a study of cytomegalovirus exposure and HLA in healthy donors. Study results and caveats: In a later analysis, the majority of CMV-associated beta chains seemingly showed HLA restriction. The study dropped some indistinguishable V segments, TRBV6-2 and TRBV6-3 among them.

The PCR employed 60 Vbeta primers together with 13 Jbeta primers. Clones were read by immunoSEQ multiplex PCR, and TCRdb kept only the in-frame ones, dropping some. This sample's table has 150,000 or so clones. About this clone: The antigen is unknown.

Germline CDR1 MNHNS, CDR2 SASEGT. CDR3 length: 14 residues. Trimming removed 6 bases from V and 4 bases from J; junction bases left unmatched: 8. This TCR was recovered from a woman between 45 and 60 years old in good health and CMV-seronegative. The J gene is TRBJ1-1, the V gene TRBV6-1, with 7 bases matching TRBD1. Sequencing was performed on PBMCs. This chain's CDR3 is CASRPSGGATEAFF. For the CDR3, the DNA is TGTGCCAGCAGGCCCTCAGGGGGAGCCACTGAAGCTTTCTTT.